Presented here are 16 T cell receptor beta chains from one specimen sequenced in a study of blood T cell repertoires in COVID-19. Data came from immunoSEQ multiplex PCR; TCRdb stores just in-frame clones and leaves some out. This sample carries 25,000 or so clones, roughly 90% of them seen once, and the ten largest clones take around 2.8%. The sample consisted of peripheral blood. Source of these receptors: a human donor in a cohort sampled during active COVID-19.

The V gene is TRBV5-1, the J gene TRBJ2-3; D is perhaps TRBD2 (6 bases). V gave up 4 bases and J gave up 7 bases, with 22 bases separating them. The CDR3 loop spans 16 amino acids. Germline lookup yields CDR1 SGHRS and CDR2 YFSETQ. The CDR3 region is CASSQLTTGAGNTQYF. The CDR3 DNA reads TGCGCCAGCAGCCAATTGACAACCGGGGCGGGGAATACGCAGTATTTT. Complete variable domain (other parts from reference TRBV5-1 and TRBJ2-3): KAGVTQTPRYLIKTRGQQVTLSCSPISGHRSVSWYQQTPGQGLQFLFEYFSETQRNKGNFPGRFSGRQFSNSRSEMNVSTLELGDSALYLCASSQLTTGAGNTQYFGPGTRLTVL.

Worth noting for this clone: Sequence at one end of the junction differs from germline and may be a read error. The chain recombines TRBV7-2 with TRBJ2-1, with D perhaps matching TRBD2 (6 bases). The CDR3 runs 15 residues. Germline V gene data show CDR1 as SGHTA and CDR2 as FQGNSA. CDR3 region: CASRLAGGEYNEQFF. CDR3 in DNA: TGTGCCAGCAGGTTAGCCGGGGGTGAATACAATGAGCAGTTCTTC.

The chain employs TRBV27 and TRBJ1-6, with 7 bases aligning to TRBD1. This CDR3 has 19 amino acids. V lost 4 bases, J lost 7 bases, and 19 bases stayed unmatched. Germline values: CDR1 MNHEY, CDR2 SMNVEV (reference sequence). The CDR3 nucleotides read TGTGCCAGCAGTTCCTCGACAGGGATGTACCCCCGGCTCAATTCACCCCTCCACTTT. Translation gives CASSSSTGMYPRLNSPLHF.

V usage is TRBV5-5 and J usage is TRBJ2-3; TRBD2 might be the D (6 bases). The CDR3 contains 15 residues. Looked up from germline, CDR1 is SGHKS and CDR2 is YYEKEE (reference sequence). Deletions cut 0 bases from V and 0 bases from J, with 8 bases between. The CDR3 region is CASSLDGSSTDTQYF. Here the CDR3 DNA reads TGTGCCAGCAGCTTGGACGGGAGTAGCACAGATACGCAGTATTTT. Based on the CDR3 plus reference TRBV5-5 and TRBJ2-3, the full variable domain is DAGVTQSPTHLIKTRGQQVTLRCSPISGHKSVSWYQQVLGQGPQFIFQYYEKEERGRGNFPDRFSARQFPNYSSELNVNALLLGDSALYLCASSLDGSSTDTQYFGPGTRLTVL.

The chain has TRBV5-4 and TRBJ1-6; 9 nucleotides line up with TRBD1. Germline assignment: CDR1 SGHNT and CDR2 YYREEE (reference sequence). CDR3 length equals 16 residues. Trimming cost V 4 bases and J 6 bases; bases outside gene matches: 8. CDR3 in amino acids: CASSRPGDRVNSPLHF. The CDR3 region has the DNA TGTGCCAGCAGCCGCCCCGGGGACAGGGTTAATTCACCCCTCCACTTT.

The chain couples TRBV2 to TRBJ1-4, with D possibly being TRBD1 (6 bases). Germline V CDR1 and CDR2: SNHLY, FYNNEI. Deletions cut 6 bases from V and 4 bases from J, with 15 bases between. This CDR3 has 15 amino acids. The CDR3 coding sequence is TGTGCCAGCAGCCTTGTGGGGGCGGTTAATGAAAAACTGTTTTTT. This sequence encodes CASSLVGAVNEKLFF.

The chain carries TRBV25-1 and TRBJ1-3; 8 nucleotides line up with TRBD1. Germline V gene lookup returns CDR1 MGHDK and CDR2 SYGVNS. V trimming: 5 bases; J trimming: 0 bases; junction bases outside the gene matches: 9. The CDR3 has 17 residues. CDR3 sequence: CASSRTGSINSGNTIYF. CDR3 coding DNA: TGTGCCAGCAGTAGGACAGGGTCTATTAACTCTGGAAACACCATATATTTT.

The CDR3 nucleotides are TGCGCCAGCAGCCAATTCCCCCTAGACAGGACCGTAGCGAACACCGGGGAGCTGTTTTTT. This encodes CASSQFPLDRTVANTGELFF. The chain couples TRBV4-1 to TRBJ2-2; the D gene is possibly TRBD1 (6 bases). Germline V gives CDR1 MGHRA, CDR2 YSYEKL. V gave up 2 bases and J gave up 0 bases, with 22 bases separating them. The CDR3 consists of 20 residues.

The chain joins TRBV11-2 to TRBJ2-7, with TRBD1 identical over 7 bases. This CDR3 has 15 residues. Looked up from germline, CDR1 is SGHAT and CDR2 is FQNNGV. The ends lost 1 base at V and 1 base at J; junction bases unmatched: 4. The CDR3 nucleotides read TGTGCCAGCAGCTTAGGAGGGGGCGGATCCTACGAGCAGTACTTC. It specifies CASSLGGGGSYEQYF.

V and J are TRBV28 and TRBJ2-7; a possible D gene is TRBD2 (5 bases). Trimming took off 4 bases at V and 2 bases at J, with 12 bases between the two ends. The CDR3 extends over 14 amino acids. Germline CDR1 and CDR2: MDHEN and SYDVKM. As DNA, the CDR3 is TGTGCCAGCAGTTCCCGGGCGGGCCCCTACGAGCAGTACTTC. It specifies CASSSRAGPYEQYF.

This chain uses TRBV5-1 with TRBJ2-3, with TRBD2 as a possible D gene (6 bases). Between the trimmed V and J ends, which lost 4 bases and 0 bases, there was a span of 15 bases. Germline CDR1 SGHRS, CDR2 YFSETQ. The CDR3 is 16 residues long. CDR3 nucleotides: TGCGCCAGCAGCGACGGAACGGGACTTAGCACAGATACGCAGTATTTT. Translation: CASSDGTGLSTDTQYF. The entire variable domain, with the rest obtained from reference TRBV5-1 and TRBJ2-3, is as follows: KAGVTQTPRYLIKTRGQQVTLSCSPISGHRSVSWYQQTPGQGLQFLFEYFSETQRNKGNFPGRFSGRQFSNSRSEMNVSTLELGDSALYLCASSDGTGLSTDTQYFGPGTRLTVL.

This chain uses TRBV3-1 (or the pseudogene TRBV3-2) with TRBJ2-7, with a possible D match to TRBD1 (6 bases). The CDR3 runs to 15 residues. Looked up from germline, CDR1 is LGHDT and CDR2 is YNNKEL (reference sequence). Deletions cut 1 base from V and 2 bases from J, with 12 bases between. The CDR3 sequence is CASSQADRPPYEQYF. The CDR3 region has the DNA TGTGCCAGCAGCCAAGCTGACAGGCCTCCCTACGAGCAGTACTTC.

The rearrangement uses TRBV5-1 and TRBJ2-1, with D possibly matching TRBD1 (6 bases). The ends were cut back, 4 bases at V and 0 bases at J, with 11 bases in the middle. Germline CDR1 SGHRS, CDR2 YFSETQ. This CDR3 has 15 amino acids. CDR3 DNA sequence: TGCGCCAGCAGCAAGGGGGAGAGCTCCTACAATGAGCAGTTCTTC. Protein: CASSKGESSYNEQFF.

The V call is TRBV5-1, the J call TRBJ2-1, with 9 bases that match TRBD1. The CDR3 loop spans 15 amino acids. Unmatched junction bases numbered 2, after V lost 2 bases and J lost 2 bases. Germline CDR1 is SGHRS and CDR2 is YFSETQ. CDR3 residues: CASSLGTGTYNEQFF. The CDR3 nucleotides read TGCGCCAGCAGCTTAGGGACAGGGACCTACAATGAGCAGTTCTTC.

This rearrangement joins TRBV18 to TRBJ2-6, with D perhaps matching TRBD2 (6 bases). The CDR3 length is 13 residues. V was pared by 11 bases and J by 0 bases, with 8 bases between. Germline V gene lookup returns CDR1 KGHSH and CDR2 LQKENI. The CDR3 sequence is CASGGSGANVLTF. In DNA form, the CDR3 reads TGTGCCTCCGGGGGCTCTGGGGCCAACGTCCTGACTTTC.

This chain uses TRBV7-8 with TRBJ2-2, with 15 bases lining up with TRBD2. The CDR3 extends over 17 amino acids. Trimming at V came to 7 bases and at J to 1 base, leaving 4 bases not matched to a gene. Germline CDR1 SGHVS, CDR2 FQNEAQ. The CDR3 sequence is CASNRGLAGGNTGELFF. In nucleotides, the CDR3 is TGTGCCAGCAACAGGGGACTAGCGGGGGGGAACACCGGGGAGCTGTTTTTT.